A selection of T cell receptor beta chains follows, all from one sample in a study of monozygotic twins with cystic fibrosis. Assay: immunoSEQ multiplex PCR; the TCRdb copy retains only in-frame clones and omits some. The sample lists tens of thousands of clones; around 96% were seen once. The sample comprised blood. The source of these receptors is a girl aged 2 to 9 with cystic fibrosis. Both conserved end residues are part of each CDR3. Fields, in order: J gene, clone size, D gene, V gene, CDR3 protein, CDR3 DNA. A D gene is named only where the DNA matches it firmly. A clone size is listed for some rows: how often the clone was seen (once, few, many), or a class if it is expanded.

J: TRBJ1-1
size: -
D: TRBD1
V: TRBV12-5
CDR3: CASGSLDRVGPMNTEAFF
DNA: TGTGCTAGTGGTTCCTTGGACAGGGTAGGTCCCATGAACACTGAAGCTTTCTTT

J: TRBJ2-7
size: -
D: -
V: TRBV20-1
CDR3: CSAAGWGEQYF
DNA: TGCAGTGCCGCGGGTTGGGGCGAGCAGTACTTC

J: TRBJ2-3
size: -
D: -
V: TRBV28
CDR3: CASSLYGGHSTDTQYF
DNA: TGTGCCAGCAGTTTATATGGAGGGCATAGCACAGATACGCAGTATTTT

J: TRBJ2-2
size: few
D: -
V: TRBV27
CDR3: CASSSPSRSTGELFF
DNA: TGTGCCAGCAGTTCCCCGTCTAGATCCACCGGGGAGCTGTTTTTT

J: TRBJ1-5
size: -
D: TRBD1
V: TRBV10-3
CDR3: CAISEEGTGEQPQHF
DNA: TGTGCCATCAGTGAGGAAGGGACAGGGGAACAGCCCCAGCATTTT

J: TRBJ1-2
size: -
D: -
V: TRBV28
CDR3: CASSLTGGYGYTF
DNA: TGTGCCAGCAGTCTCACCGGGGGCTATGGCTACACCTTC

J: TRBJ1-1
size: -
D: TRBD1
V: TRBV5-1
CDR3: CASSFYRGDRNTEAFF
DNA: TGCGCCAGCAGCTTCTACAGGGGGGATAGGAACACTGAAGCTTTCTTT

J: TRBJ1-5
size: -
D: -
V: TRBV6-9
CDR3: CASTPSGEQPQHF
DNA: TGTGCCAGCACCCCCTCTGGGGAACAGCCCCAGCATTTT

J: TRBJ2-1
size: -
D: -
V: TRBV5-6
CDR3: CASSLGGNSYNEQFF
DNA: TGTGCCAGCAGCTTGGGAGGGAACTCCTACAATGAGCAGTTCTTC

J: TRBJ2-2
size: few
D: -
V: TRBV7-9
CDR3: CASTQRAGRHTGELFF
DNA: TGTGCCAGCACTCAAAGGGCGGGACGACACACCGGGGAGCTGTTTTTT

J: TRBJ2-1
size: -
D: TRBD2
V: TRBV6-5
CDR3: CASSSGAGGHNEQFF
DNA: TGTGCCAGCAGTTCCGGCGCGGGGGGCCACAATGAGCAGTTCTTC

J: TRBJ2-7
size: -
D: -
V: TRBV29-1
CDR3: CSAGGGEASEQYF
DNA: TGCAGCGCTGGTGGCGGGGAGGCTAGCGAGCAGTACTTC

J: TRBJ1-2
size: once
D: -
V: TRBV6-4
CDR3: CASSDPGLHGYTF
DNA: TGTGCCAGCAGTGACCCGGGACTCCATGGCTACACCTTC

J: TRBJ1-2
size: -
D: TRBD1
V: TRBV2
CDR3: CASPGQPFHGYTF
DNA: TGTGCCAGTCCGGGACAGCCATTCCATGGCTACACCTTC

J: TRBJ2-5
size: -
D: -
V: TRBV15
CDR3: CATSRPNPQETQYF
DNA: TGTGCCACCAGCCGCCCAAACCCCCAAGAGACCCAGTACTTC

J: TRBJ2-2
size: once
D: -
V: TRBV11-2
CDR3: CASRALGTGELFF
DNA: TGTGCCAGCAGGGCCCTCGGCACCGGGGAGCTGTTTTTT

J: TRBJ2-1
size: once
D: -
V: TRBV6-1
CDR3: CASRLDGYNEQFF
DNA: TGTGCCAGCAGATTGGACGGATACAATGAGCAGTTCTTC

J: TRBJ1-4
size: -
D: TRBD1
V: TRBV15
CDR3: CATSGASGTGQEKLFF
DNA: TGTGCCACCAGCGGAGCCTCAGGGACAGGGCAAGAAAAACTGTTTTTT

J: TRBJ2-3
size: -
D: -
V: TRBV5-1
CDR3: CASSPSGRGPDTQYF
DNA: TGCGCCAGCAGCCCAAGTGGCAGGGGACCGGATACGCAGTATTTT

J: TRBJ2-3
size: -
D: TRBD2
V: TRBV15
CDR3: CATKRTSGRAGDTQYF
DNA: TGTGCCACCAAAAGGACTAGCGGGAGGGCCGGAGATACGCAGTATTTT

J: TRBJ1-2
size: -
D: -
V: TRBV28
CDR3: CASSSTNYGYTF
DNA: TGTGCCAGCAGTTCTACTAACTATGGCTACACCTTC

J: TRBJ2-7
size: -
D: TRBD2
V: TRBV6-6
CDR3: CASSYGFGLAYEQYF
DNA: TGTGCCAGCAGTTACGGGTTTGGACTAGCGTACGAGCAGTACTTC

J: TRBJ2-4
size: -
D: -
V: TRBV6-1
CDR3: CASSADWTLAKNIQYF
DNA: TGTGCCAGCAGTGCGGACTGGACCCTAGCCAAAAACATTCAGTACTTC

J: TRBJ1-5
size: -
D: -
V: TRBV2
CDR3: CASSLWANQPQHF
DNA: TGTGCCAGCAGCCTCTGGGCTAATCAGCCCCAGCATTTT

J: TRBJ2-3
size: once
D: TRBD2
V: TRBV9
CDR3: CASSVGLGSGSFHTQYF
DNA: TGTGCCAGCAGCGTAGGCTTGGGTAGCGGGAGTTTCCATACGCAGTATTTT